The 20 T cell receptor beta chains below all came from one sample that was sequenced in a study of shared clonotypes between healthy human individuals. Measured with immunoSEQ multiplex PCR; TCRdb has only the in-frame clones, and not every one. The data contain about 2 million clones, 90% to 95% of them singletons. Sequencing was done on a sample of naive CD4+ T cells sorted from blood. Stated subset: CD45RA+ positively selected. The source of these receptors is a man aged 18 to 30 in good health.

This chain joins TRBV19 and TRBJ1-3; perhaps TRBD1 as D (6 bases). Trimming left V 6 bases short and J 4 bases short, with 16 bases between. The CDR3 extends over 15 amino acids. Germline CDR1 reads LNHDA; CDR2 reads SQIVND (reference sequence). CDR3: CASSTGTTSGNTIYF. Here the CDR3 DNA reads TGTGCCAGTAGCACCGGGACAACCTCGGGAAACACCATATATTTT.

Concerning this clone itself: Other DNA sequences in this sample translate to the same CDR3. This sequence joins TRBV15 and TRBJ1-6; D is unclear. Trimming stripped 0 bases from V and 8 bases from J, with 2 bases between. The CDR3 is 12 amino acids. Germline assignment: CDR1 LNHNV and CDR2 YYDKDF (reference sequence). CDR3 protein: CATSRDDSPLHF. CDR3 in DNA: TGTGCCACCAGCAGAGACGATTCACCCCTCCACTTT. Full variable domain (remainder filled in from reference TRBV15 and TRBJ1-6): DAMVIQNPRYQVTQFGKPVTLSCSQTLNHNVMYWYQQKSSQAPKLLFHYYDKDFNNEADTPDNFQSRRPNTSFCFLDIRSPGLGDTAMYLCATSRDDSPLHFGNGTRLTVT.

CDR3 nucleotides: TGTGCCACGGACAGGGGGCAGGACACTGAAGCTTTCTTT. It specifies CATDRGQDTEAFF. V gene TRBV28 combines with J gene TRBJ1-1, with 11 bases that match TRBD1. Trimming cost V 10 bases and J 3 bases; bases outside gene matches: 4. This CDR3 contains 13 residues. CDR1 MDHEN and CDR2 SYDVKM come from the germline V gene.

Worth noting for this clone: This may come from a read error, since a much larger clone is one base off. Other DNA sequences in this specimen translate into the identical CDR3. The chain joins TRBV7-2 to TRBJ2-7; D remains unclear. CDR3 length: 12 amino acids. CDR1 is SGHTA, CDR2 FQGNSA, per germline. V dropped 5 bases and J dropped 0 bases, with 5 bases sitting between them. For the CDR3, the DNA is TGTGCCAGCAGCGTTAGCTCCTACGAGCAGTACTTC. It is translated as CASSVSSYEQYF. The full variable domain, with the rest looked up from reference TRBV7-2 and TRBJ2-7, is GAGVSQSPSNKVTEKGKDVELRCDPISGHTALYWYRQSLGQGLEFLIYFQGNSAPDKSGLPSDRFSAERTGGSVSTLTIQRTQQEDSAVYLCASSVSSYEQYFGPGTRLTVT.

This chain links TRBV2 with TRBJ2-4; D possibly corresponds to TRBD2 (6 bases). V gave up 6 bases and J gave up 8 bases, with 23 bases separating them. CDR1 and CDR2 from the germline V gene are SNHLY and FYNNEI. The CDR3 consists of 16 residues. The chain's CDR3 is CASSPGRSSNVDIQYF. In DNA, the CDR3 is TGTGCCAGCAGCCCAGGGAGGAGTAGCAATGTGGACATTCAGTACTTC.

The CDR3 is CASSPSGVLTDTQYF. CDR3 nucleotide sequence: TGTGCCAGCAGCCCTAGCGGGGTTCTCACAGATACGCAGTATTTT. V and J are TRBV6-5 and TRBJ2-3, with 9 bases fitting TRBD2. Germline lookup yields CDR1 MNHEY and CDR2 SVGAGI. This CDR3 spans 15 amino acids. With 6 bases clipped from V and 2 bases from J, the junction kept 6 bases outside the gene matches.

Regarding this clone: The sample contains more than one DNA sequence encoding this CDR3. V usage is TRBV6-6 and J usage is TRBJ1-2; 9 bases line up with TRBD1. Germline loops: CDR1 MNHNY, CDR2 SVGAGI (reference sequence). There are 15 residues in the CDR3. Losses at the gene ends were 2 bases for V and 4 bases for J; bases not matched to a gene: 5. CDR3 residues: CASSYEGQGGYGYTF. The CDR3, as DNA: TGTGCCAGCAGTTACGAGGGACAGGGAGGCTATGGCTACACCTTC.

This clone was seen a single time. V is TRBV10-3 and J is TRBJ1-1, with D uncertain. V lost 6 bases and J lost 2, with 10 bases in between. The CDR3 is made up of 13 amino acids. CDR1 is ENHRY, CDR2 SYGVKD, per germline. The CDR3 sequence: CAISIGPNTEAFF. CDR3 DNA: TGTGCCATCAGCATAGGCCCAAACACTGAAGCTTTCTTT.

The chain carries TRBV6-5 and TRBJ2-7, with D possibly TRBD2 on 6 matching bases. The CDR3 has 15 amino acids. With 5 bases removed from V and 3 bases from J, the gap between germline ends came to 17 bases. CDR1 and CDR2 (germline): MNHEY, SVGAGI. The CDR3 region has the DNA TGTGCCAGCAGTCCTCCCGGGACTCCTATCTACGAGCAGTACTTC. Amino acids: CASSPPGTPIYEQYF.

J is TRBJ2-1 and V is TRBV5-1; no firm D call. Germline V CDR1 and CDR2: SGHRS, YFSETQ. V dropped 0 bases and J dropped 0 bases, with 16 bases sitting between them. This CDR3 region has 18 residues. CDR3 DNA sequence: TGCGCCAGCAGCTTGGGACGAGGCTTTTACCTCTCCTACAATGAGCAGTTCTTC. Its translation: CASSLGRGFYLSYNEQFF.

As regards this clone: Other DNA sequences in this sample translate to the same CDR3. This chain uses TRBV7-9 with TRBJ1-2; unclear D gene. V lost 1 base to trimming and J lost 4 bases, with 7 bases between them. CDR3 size: 13 residues. Per the germline V gene, CDR1 is SEHNR and CDR2 is FQNEAQ (reference sequence). The CDR3 sequence is CASSLGTLYGYTF. Written as DNA, the CDR3 is TGTGCCAGCAGCTTAGGGACTCTCTATGGCTACACCTTC. Full variable domain (rest looked up from reference TRBV7-9 and TRBJ1-2): DTGVSQNPRHKITKRGQNVTFRCDPISEHNRLYWYRQTLGQGPEFLTYFQNEAQLEKSRLLSDRFSAERPKGSFSTLEIQRTEQGDSAMYLCASSLGTLYGYTFGSGTRLTVV.

The chain has TRBV7-9 and TRBJ1-1; D is unclear. The germline V gene has CDR1 SEHNR and CDR2 FQNEAQ (reference sequence). The CDR3 loop spans 15 amino acids. The V end lost 0 bases, the J end lost 5 bases, and 13 bases lay between the germline ends. The CDR3 region is CASSLALGDGTEAFF. The CDR3 DNA sequence: TGTGCCAGCAGCTTAGCGCTGGGCGATGGAACTGAAGCTTTCTTT.

As concerns this clone: One end of the junction is discordant with germline, which a read error may explain. Other nucleotide sequences in the sample specify the same CDR3. The DNA of the CDR3 is TGTGCCAGCAGTTTGGGGGATACGCAGTATTTT. Its protein is CASSLGDTQYF. This chain joins TRBV5-4 and TRBJ2-3, with no clear D. This CDR3 is 11 amino acids long. Germline values: CDR1 SGHNT, CDR2 YYREEE (reference sequence). Full variable domain (rest looked up from reference TRBV5-4 and TRBJ2-3): ETGVTQSPTHLIKTRGQQVTLRCSSQSGHNTVSWYQQALGQGPQFIFQYYREEENGRGNFPPRFSGLQFPNYSSELNVNALELDDSALYLCASSLGDTQYFGPGTRLTVL.

This clone was seen only once. This sequence joins TRBV10-3 and TRBJ1-4; 10 bases are a match to TRBD1. The J segment lost 5 bases and the V segment lost 0 bases, leaving 15 bases of the junction unmatched. The V gene's germline CDR1 is ENHRY and CDR2 SYGVKD. This CDR3 region has 20 residues. Here the CDR3 reads CAISESRGSGTGAMNEKLFF. For the CDR3, the DNA is TGTGCCATCAGTGAGTCGCGGGGATCGGGGACAGGGGCGATGAATGAAAAACTGTTTTTT.

J is TRBJ2-1 and V is TRBV10-2, with D possibly matching TRBD2 (5 bases). The CDR3 has 14 residues. In germline, CDR1 is WSHSY, CDR2 SAAADI. The ends were cut back, 4 bases at V and 0 bases at J, with 7 bases in the middle. The DNA for the CDR3 is TGCGCCAGCAGTGGCGGAGGCTCCTACAATGAGCAGTTCTTC. This encodes CASSGGGSYNEQFF.

V usage is TRBV6-1 and J usage is TRBJ1-5, with D possibly being TRBD1 (6 bases). The V gene's germline CDR1 is MNHNS and CDR2 SASEGT. Trimming removed 4 bases from V and 9 bases from J, with 10 bases in between. The CDR3 sequence is 12 residues long. Written as DNA, the CDR3 is TGTGCCAGCAGTGTGGACAGTGGGCCCCAGCATTTT. This codes for CASSVDSGPQHF.

The rearrangement links TRBV9 to TRBJ2-7, with 7 bases aligning to TRBD1. Losses at the gene ends were 3 bases for V and 4 bases for J; bases not matched to a gene: 7. The CDR3 is 14 residues long. From germline, CDR1 is SGDLS and CDR2 YYNGEE. The CDR3 region has the DNA TGTGCCAGCAGCGATGGGACAGACAGATACGAGCAGTACTTC. It translates to CASSDGTDRYEQYF.

V and J are TRBV10-1 and TRBJ1-2; D uncertain. The CDR3 is 15 residues long. CDR1 and CDR2 from the germline V gene are WNHNN and SYGVQD (reference sequence). Here the CDR3 reads CLLFPTEEANYGYTF. CDR3 DNA: TGCCTCCTTTTTCCCACTGAGGAGGCAAACTATGGCTACACCTTC.

The chain carries TRBV10-3 and TRBJ2-7; possibly TRBD1 for D (6 bases). The germline V gene has CDR1 ENHRY and CDR2 SYGVKD. V was pared by 6 bases and J by 4 bases, with 16 bases between. This CDR3 is built from 14 residues. The CDR3 spells CAIRAGTTAYEQYF. CDR3 bases: TGTGCCATCAGGGCCGGGACAACGGCGTACGAGCAGTACTTC.

The chain has TRBV7-4 and TRBJ1-3; no clear D gene. Trimming cost V 1 base and J 0 bases, with 10 bases left between them. The germline gives CDR1 SGHVT, CDR2 SQSDAQ. This CDR3 is built from 16 residues. CDR3 loop: CASSLVGSLSGNTIYF. The CDR3 DNA is TGTGCCAGCAGCTTAGTTGGAAGCCTCTCTGGAAACACCATATATTTT.